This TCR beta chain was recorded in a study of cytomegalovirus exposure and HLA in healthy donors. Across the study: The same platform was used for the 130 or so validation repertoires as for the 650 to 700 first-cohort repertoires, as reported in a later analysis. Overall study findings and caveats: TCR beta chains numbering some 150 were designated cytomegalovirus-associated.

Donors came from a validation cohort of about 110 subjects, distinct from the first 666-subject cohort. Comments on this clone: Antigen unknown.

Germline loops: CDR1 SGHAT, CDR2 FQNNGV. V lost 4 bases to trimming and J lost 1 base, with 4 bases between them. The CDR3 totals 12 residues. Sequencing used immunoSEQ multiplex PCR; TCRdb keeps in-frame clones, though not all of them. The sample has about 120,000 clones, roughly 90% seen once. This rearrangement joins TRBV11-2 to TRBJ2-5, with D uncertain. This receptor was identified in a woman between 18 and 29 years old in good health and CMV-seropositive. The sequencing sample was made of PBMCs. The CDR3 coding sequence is TGTGCCAGCAGCTACGGCCAAGAGACCCAGTACTTC. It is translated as CASSYGQETQYF. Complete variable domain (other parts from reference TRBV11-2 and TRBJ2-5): EAGVAQSPRYKIIEKRQSVAFWCNPISGHATLYWYQQILGQGPKLLIQFQNNGVVDDSQLPKDRFSAERLKGVDSTLKIQPAKLEDSAVYLCASSYGQETQYFGPGTRLLVL.